A single sample gave rise to the 10 T cell receptor beta chains below, sequenced in a study of regulatory T cells in long-lasting Graves disease. Library construction for TCR beta used iRepertoire HTBI primers and Arm-PCR of CDR3 regions. A single record per CDR3 protein comes from TCRdb applying MiXCR to the multiplex PCR reads. The table has fewer than 650,000 distinct CDR3 sequences, under 20% seen once. Stated time point: newly diagnosed GD, antithyroid drugs for less than 3 months. TCR sequences were obtained from RNA taken from PBMCs. The data also belong to a second study, concerning T cells in Graves' hyperthyroidism and ophthalmopathy.

Sequencing used peripheral blood mononuclear cells (PBMCs), obtained at new diagnosis, from a patient treated with antithyroid drugs. Source of these receptors: a woman aged 25-40 years with Graves disease.

This clonotype came up a few times. The chain employs TRBV7-2 and TRBJ2-7, with a tentative D call TRBD1 (6 bases). Germline lookup yields CDR1 SGHTA and CDR2 FQGNSA. CDR3 length: 15 amino acids. Trimming took 2 bases from V and 1 from J, leaving 12 bases between them. CDR3 protein: CASSLQDRPSYEQYF. Written as DNA, the CDR3 is TGTGCCAGCAGCTTACAGGACAGACCGTCCTACGAGCAGTACTTC.

This clonotype has ten or more counts. J is TRBJ2-7 and V is TRBV12-3 or TRBV12-4; D is possibly TRBD1 or TRBD2 (5 bases each). The CDR3 spans 15 residues. V lost 5 bases to trimming and J lost 7 bases, with 21 bases between them. The CDR3 is CASSGHGTPIGEQYF. The CDR3 region has the DNA TGTGCCAGCAGTGGCCACGGGACCCCCATTGGGGAGCAGTACTTC.

At least ten counts were recorded for this clonotype. The rearrangement links TRBV7-7 to TRBJ2-5, with 9 bases identical to TRBD1. V was pared by 6 bases and J by 5 bases, with 7 bases of the junction left unmatched. Germline V lookup: CDR1 SSHAT, CDR2 FNYEAQ (reference sequence). The CDR3 has 14 residues. The CDR3 protein is CASSFTGGGETQYF. CDR3 nucleotide sequence: TGTGCCAGCAGTTTTACAGGGGGCGGGGAGACCCAGTACTTC.

This clonotype occurred a few times. Since a much larger clone is just one base distant, this may be a read error. The gene calls are TRBV10-3 and TRBJ1-2, with unresolved D. V was trimmed by 5 bases and J by 6 bases, leaving 16 bases between them. Germline-derived CDR1 and CDR2 are ENHRY and SYGVKD. This CDR3 region has 14 residues. CDR3 amino acids: CAISSSGLADGYTF. DNA of the CDR3: TGTGCCATCAGTTCCTCCGGGCTCGCGGATGGCTACACCTTC.

This clonotype was detected a few times. The rearrangement uses TRBV30 and TRBJ2-1; D not certain. V dropped 0 bases and J dropped 7 bases, with 7 bases sitting between them. Germline V CDR1 and CDR2: GTSNPN, SVGIG (reference sequence). The CDR3 is 12 amino acids. CDR3 bases: TGTGCCTGGAGTGTACAAGCAAATGAGCAGTTCTTC. It yields the protein CAWSVQANEQFF. The entire variable domain, with the rest obtained from reference TRBV30 and TRBJ2-1, is as follows: SQTIHQWPATLVQPVGSPLSLECTVEGTSNPNLYWYRQAAGRGLQLLFYSVGIGQISSEVPQNLSASRPQDRQFILSSKKLLLSDSGFYLCAWSVQANEQFFGPGTRLTVL.

The chain links TRBV7-3 to TRBJ2-7; a weak D match, TRBD2 (5 bases). This CDR3 region has 14 residues. Looked up from germline, CDR1 is SGHTA and CDR2 is FQGTGA. Trimming took 5 bases from V and 2 from J, leaving 13 bases between them. This chain's CDR3 is CASSPTGFTYEQYF. The DNA of the CDR3 is TGTGCCAGCAGCCCAACGGGGTTTACCTACGAGCAGTACTTC.

This clonotype showed up many times. The gene calls are TRBV6-1 and TRBJ2-3; 7 positions match TRBD2. V lost 3 bases to trimming and J lost 0 bases; unmatched junction nucleotides: 9. This CDR3 is built from 17 residues. CDR1 and CDR2 (germline): MNHNS, SASEGT. This CDR3 is CASSDGLSGSSTDTQYF. The CDR3 DNA reads as TGTGCCAGCAGTGACGGACTTAGCGGGTCTAGCACAGATACGCAGTATTTT.

This clonotype was observed a handful of times. The chain is built from TRBV20-1 and TRBJ1-2, with D unclear. CDR1 is DFQATT, CDR2 SNEGSKA, per germline (reference sequence). Trimming stripped 3 bases from V and 9 bases from J, with 11 bases between. This CDR3 contains 11 residues. CDR3 amino acids: CSASYDYSYTF. CDR3 DNA sequence: TGCAGTGCTAGTTACGATTACAGCTACACCTTC.

This clonotype was counted between two and nine times. This chain connects TRBV7-9 to TRBJ1-1, with D unclear. Germline lookup yields CDR1 SEHNR and CDR2 FQNEAQ (reference sequence). The CDR3 consists of 14 residues. The germline V and J ends were trimmed by 4 bases and 4 bases, with 13 bases remaining between them. CDR3 DNA: TGTGCCAGCAGCTCTCTCCGAGGGAGCACTGAAGCTTTCTTT. Amino acid sequence: CASSSLRGSTEAFF.

This clonotype has a count of ten or more. The V gene is TRBV6-1, the J gene TRBJ1-6, with 8 positions matching TRBD1. The CDR3 extends over 14 amino acids. Trimming removed 7 bases from V and 7 bases from J; junction bases left unmatched: 6. The germline gives CDR1 MNHNS, CDR2 SASEGT. CDR3 coding DNA: TGTGCCAGCAACCCGACAGGGGTAAATTCACCCCTCCACTTT. Protein product: CASNPTGVNSPLHF.